The rows below give T cell receptor beta chains drawn from one sample of a study of radiation and T cells in renal cell carcinoma. Sequenced by immunoSEQ multiplex PCR; TCRdb stores in-frame clones only, minus some. Of about 150,000 clones in the sample, 87% are singletons; the top ten hold 13%. The sample in question was blood, obtained from a patient whose treatment included radiotherapy and nephrectomy. The receptor source for this set is a woman aged 45-59 years with renal cell carcinoma. Both conserved end residues are trimmed from each CDR3. A D gene is named only where the DNA matches it firmly. Clone size is not always given. Where it is, it says once, few, many or a class for expanded clones.

size	V	D	CDR3
NA	TRBV7-2	TRBD1	ASSSGQGGEYGYT
NA	TRBV14	NA	ASSQDEPLGQHEKLF
NA	TRBV6-6	TRBD2	ASSYQTSGGSYEQY
NA	TRBV19	TRBD1	ASRRDRVSGWAF
NA	TRBV29-1	NA	SGGGLGEQY
NA	TRBV5-1	TRBD1	ASSLEGTGYGYT
NA	TRBV19	NA	ASSIRRDTQY
NA	TRBV14	TRBD1	ASSHAGTGVTGYT
NA	TRBV6-1	TRBD1	ASSETGDYGYT
NA	TRBV4-3	TRBD1	ASSQAHRGSYEQY
NA	TRBV6-5	NA	ASSLSNTEAF
NA	TRBV4-3	TRBD1	ASSQDPGGRGNNYGYT
once	TRBV4-1	TRBD2	ASSQGKIAGGPADTQY
NA	TRBV7-7	NA	ASSLWGGLGDYGYT
NA	TRBV18	TRBD2	ASSPGLAGGNTGELF
once	TRBV2	NA	ASSEADHTGELF
NA	TRBV11-2	NA	ASSLLGSLNEKLF
NA	TRBV7-8	NA	ASSLGREDEKLF
NA	TRBV5-4	TRBD1	ASSSGQVPNYGYT
NA	TRBV18	NA	ASSPGTLPNYGYT
once	TRBV5-1	NA	ASTLGGTDTQY
NA	TRBV6-5	TRBD1	ASSGQGAHTEAF
few	TRBV2	NA	ASSEQGKKLF
NA	TRBV20-1	NA	SANDNEQF
NA	TRBV9	TRBD1	ASSAQGGSNQPQH
NA	TRBV5-1	NA	ASSLERGTSTDTQY
NA	TRBV5-4	NA	ASSSPGQPQH
once	TRBV14	NA	ASSNQGHLAGSEAF
NA	TRBV12-5	NA	ASGSELGGEKLF
NA	TRBV9	TRBD1	ASSVEGQPSYEQY
once	TRBV5-1	TRBD1	ASSLSGQSNEKLF
once	TRBV7-8	TRBD1	ASSTGGKSYEQY
once	TRBV7-2	NA	ASSLAPDTKEGYT
NA	TRBV19	TRBD1	ASSNPGTGITPFNQPQH
NA	TRBV14	NA	ASSQGGQGRETQY
once	TRBV19	NA	ASTNRGGHGYT
NA	TRBV19	NA	ASSSYGGITEAF
NA	TRBV5-4	NA	ASSFEGGQETQY
NA	TRBV11-2	TRBD1	ASSLTGNSSPY
NA	TRBV5-6	NA	ASSTRQVVSYEQY
NA	TRBV7-6	TRBD1	ASSSRDRGNNEQY
NA	TRBV4-3	TRBD2	ASSQDYSSGGKQF
NA	TRBV5-6	NA	ASSLGGGNSNQPQH
NA	TRBV7-2	NA	ASSLAAGEDTGELF
NA	TRBV7-2	TRBD1	ASSFLGTGELEQY
NA	TRBV29-1	NA	SALGGDYGYT
NA	TRBV10-3	NA	AISALEPPTYNEQF
NA	TRBV19	NA	ASSIGGDAGEKLF